Shown below are 26 T cell receptor beta chains from a single sample sequenced in a study of HIV-infected patients and healthy controls (dated by TCRdb to 2013 to 2014). Library generation was performed with 5' RACE. The listed sequencing device is Illumina MiSeq. Using SuperScript III with primers targeting the alpha and beta constant regions, 400 to 550 ng of RNA was reverse transcribed. Separate alpha and beta chain libraries were made by chain-specific third strand synthesis with multiplexing indices. The public sequencing data were trimmed at Q25 with fastp and processed into clonotypes with MiXCR by TCRdb, which kept only in-frame beta chains. Every distinct CDR3 protein forms one entry, paired with its most common genes and DNA. The sample records roughly 18,000 distinct CDR3 sequences, about 9.4% of which are singletons. Approximately 5.9% of the sample comes from the top ten. Whole blood was used without cell fractionation, so the repertoire reflected all unsorted peripheral T cells.

Input material: blood. These receptors were collected from an adult in good health.

This clonotype was detected many times. The chain recombines TRBV10-3 with TRBJ1-3; D ambiguous. V dropped 0 bases and J dropped 3 bases, with 0 bases sitting between them. Germline assignment: CDR1 ENHRY and CDR2 SYGVKD. The CDR3 is 12 residues long. The CDR3 sequence: CAISESGNTIYF. The CDR3 DNA sequence: TGTGCCATCAGTGAGTCTGGAAACACCATATATTTT.

The table lists this clonotype with many counts. V usage is TRBV20-1 and J usage is TRBJ2-1; 10 positions agree with TRBD2. In germline, CDR1 is DFQATT, CDR2 SNEGSKA (reference sequence). V lost 1 base and J lost 4; bases outside the gene matches: 1. CDR3 size: 14 residues. The CDR3 coding sequence is TGCAGTGCTAGAGGGACTAGCGGATACAATGAGCAGTTCTTC. This encodes CSARGTSGYNEQFF.

The chain joins TRBV19 to TRBJ2-7, with unresolved D. Trimming removed 6 bases at V and 2 bases at J, with 8 bases between. Germline CDR1 is LNHDA and CDR2 is SQIVND (reference sequence). There are 12 residues in the CDR3. CDR3 sequence: CASSDNAYEQYF. CDR3 coding DNA: TGTGCCAGTAGCGACAACGCCTACGAGCAGTACTTC.

This clonotype is labeled as medium-sized. The V call is TRBV4-1, the J call TRBJ1-2; the D is unclear. The CDR3 sequence is 15 residues long. Germline lookup yields CDR1 MGHRA and CDR2 YSYEKL. V lost 1 base and J 1 base, leaving 10 bases between the germline ends. CDR3 nucleotide sequence: TGCGCCAGCAGCCAAGTCCCGCAGATTAACTATGGCTACACCTTC. Its protein product is CASSQVPQINYGYTF.

This clonotype was detected many times. The chain is built from TRBV20-1 and TRBJ2-7, with 7 bases aligning to TRBD2. The CDR3 totals 13 residues. The V and J ends lost 0 bases and 4 bases, in that order; junction bases with no gene match: 3. Germline V gene lookup returns CDR1 DFQATT and CDR2 SNEGSKA (reference sequence). CDR3 DNA: TGCAGTGCTAGAGACACTAGCGAGTACGAGCAGTACTTC. The encoded protein is CSARDTSEYEQYF.

Remarks on this clonotype: Possible read error: a much larger clone is one base away. The chain couples TRBV6-5 to TRBJ2-1; D possibly corresponds to TRBD2 (6 bases). CDR3 size: 12 residues. In germline, CDR1 is MNHEY, CDR2 SVGAGI. The CDR3 is CASSLLAGELFF. CDR3 nucleotide sequence: TGTGCCAGCAGTCTACTAGCCGGTGAGCTGTTCTTC.

This clonotype was seen ten or more times. J is TRBJ2-1 and V is TRBV7-2, with TRBD1 identical over 7 bases. With V trimmed by 6 bases and J by 0 bases, 5 bases remained unmatched. There are 15 residues in the CDR3. The V gene's germline CDR1 is SGHTA and CDR2 FQGNSA. The CDR3 DNA reads TGTGCCAGCAGACAGGACAGGAGCTCCTACAATGAGCAGTTCTTC. Translated: CASRQDRSSYNEQFF.

This clonotype has at least ten counts. This chain uses TRBV11-2 with TRBJ2-5, with D perhaps matching TRBD1 (6 bases). This CDR3 spans 15 amino acids. CDR1 SGHAT and CDR2 FQNNGV come from the germline V gene. V gave up 7 bases and J gave up 5 bases, with 20 bases separating them. CDR3 loop: CASTPGQHAGETQYF. The CDR3 nucleotides are TGTGCCAGCACACCGGGACAACACGCCGGGGAGACCCAGTACTTC. Full variable domain (remainder filled in from reference TRBV11-2 and TRBJ2-5): EAGVAQSPRYKIIEKRQSVAFWCNPISGHATLYWYQQILGQGPKLLIQFQNNGVVDDSQLPKDRFSAERLKGVDSTLKIQPAKLEDSAVYLCASTPGQHAGETQYFGPGTRLLVL.

The chain joins TRBV18 to TRBJ2-1; D perhaps matches TRBD1 (6 bases). The CDR3 extends over 13 amino acids. V gave up 0 bases and J gave up 7 bases, with 7 bases separating them. The V gene's germline CDR1 is KGHSH and CDR2 LQKENI. The CDR3 sequence is CASSPPDRNEQFF. CDR3 DNA: TGTGCCAGCTCACCACCCGACAGGAATGAGCAGTTCTTC.

At least ten counts were recorded for this clonotype. The CDR3 spells CASSSQAGTGGEGFF. The CDR3 DNA reads TGTGCCAGCAGCTCCCAAGCCGGGACAGGGGGCGAAGGATTCTTC. The rearrangement uses TRBV11-2 and TRBJ2-1; TRBD1 matches 12 bases. CDR3 length: 15 amino acids. V lost 4 bases, J lost 16 bases, and 14 bases stayed unmatched. Germline V gene sequence: CDR1 SGHAT, CDR2 FQNNGV.

The chain employs TRBV12-3 or TRBV12-4 and TRBJ1-1; D uncertain. V was cut by 5 bases and J by 3 bases, with 16 bases left in between. The CDR3 contains 15 residues. DNA for the CDR3: TGTGCCAGCAGTCCGGTGGGAGGCGGTGACACTGAAGCTTTCTTT. Translated: CASSPVGGGDTEAFF.

In its sample, this clonotype was seen many times. This rearrangement joins TRBV4-1 to TRBJ2-7; tentatively, D is TRBD2 (6 bases). The V end lost 0 bases, the J end lost 2 bases, and 11 bases lay between the germline ends. The V gene's germline CDR1 is MGHRA and CDR2 YSYEKL. CDR3 length: 15 amino acids. CDR3: CASSQEPLATYEQYF. CDR3 sequence (DNA): TGCGCCAGCAGCCAAGAACCACTAGCAACCTACGAGCAGTACTTC.

This clonotype was detected ten times or more. V usage is TRBV6-5 and J usage is TRBJ1-1; 7 bases line up with TRBD1. Trimming removed 2 bases from V and 1 base from J; junction bases left unmatched: 4. CDR1 and CDR2 from the germline V gene are MNHEY and SVGAGI. This CDR3 region has 15 residues. CDR3 sequence (DNA): TGTGCCAGCAGTTACGCTGGGACAGCGAACACTGAAGCTTTCTTT. This codes for CASSYAGTANTEAFF.

This clonotype is medium-sized by share. The CDR3 is CASSYSSLDGKNTEAFF. Here the CDR3 DNA reads TGTGCCAGCAGTTACTCATCCCTGGACGGAAAGAACACTGAAGCTTTCTTT. The J gene is TRBJ1-1, the V gene TRBV6-2 or TRBV6-3; D is undetermined. This CDR3 is 17 amino acids long. Germline loops: CDR1 MNHEY, CDR2 SVGEGT. The germline V and J ends were trimmed by 0 bases and 1 base, with 15 bases remaining between them.

The count of this clonotype is one. The chain combines TRBV5-4 with TRBJ2-1; D remains unclear. The CDR3 spans 16 residues. Germline V gives CDR1 SGHNT, CDR2 YYREEE (reference sequence). V was pared by 3 bases and J by 0 bases, with 13 bases between. CDR3 sequence reads: CASSWGRMSSYNEQFF. The CDR3 DNA sequence: TGTGCCAGCAGCTGGGGTAGGATGAGCTCCTACAATGAGCAGTTCTTC. Full variable domain (missing parts from reference TRBV5-4 and TRBJ2-1): ETGVTQSPTHLIKTRGQQVTLRCSSQSGHNTVSWYQQALGQGPQFIFQYYREEENGRGNFPPRFSGLQFPNYSSELNVNALELDDSALYLCASSWGRMSSYNEQFFGPGTRLTVL.

This clonotype was seen only a few times. The chain combines TRBV19 with TRBJ1-1; unclear D gene. V was cut by 3 bases and J by 7 bases, with 12 bases left in between. The CDR3 runs 13 residues. The V gene's germline CDR1 is LNHDA and CDR2 SQIVND (reference sequence). As DNA, the CDR3 is TGTGCCAGTAGTATTCGACGCGGTGATGAAGCTTTCTTT. Translated: CASSIRRGDEAFF.

The chain joins TRBV27 to TRBJ2-3; TRBD2 is a possible D gene (6 bases). CDR3 length: 15 residues. Germline assignment: CDR1 MNHEY and CDR2 SMNVEV (reference sequence). The V and J ends lost 0 bases and 5 bases respectively, with 12 bases between them. CDR3 amino acids: CASSLSGRTIDTQYF. The CDR3 DNA reads as TGTGCCAGCAGTTTATCCGGGAGAACGATAGATACGCAGTATTTT.

Ten or more counts support this clonotype. This chain connects TRBV5-1 to TRBJ2-7; the D gene is possibly TRBD2 (6 bases). The germline V gene has CDR1 SGHRS and CDR2 YFSETQ. The CDR3 totals 14 residues. V was pared by 0 bases and J by 3 bases, with 10 bases between. Here the CDR3 DNA reads TGCGCCAGCAGCTTGGTCGGCGGGGACTACGAGCAGTACTTC. Translated: CASSLVGGDYEQYF. The full variable domain, rest sourced from reference TRBV5-1 and TRBJ2-7, is KAGVTQTPRYLIKTRGQQVTLSCSPISGHRSVSWYQQTPGQGLQFLFEYFSETQRNKGNFPGRFSGRQFSNSRSEMNVSTLELGDSALYLCASSLVGGDYEQYFGPGTRLTVT.

This clonotype was detected ten times or more. The rearrangement uses TRBV5-1 and TRBJ2-5; D is unresolved. There are 13 residues in the CDR3. Germline V gives CDR1 SGHRS, CDR2 YFSETQ. V dropped 1 base and J dropped 1 base, with 5 bases sitting between them. Here the CDR3 reads CASSLQSQETQYF. Written as DNA, the CDR3 is TGCGCCAGCAGCTTGCAATCCCAAGAGACCCAGTACTTC.

This clonotype was observed a handful of times. This rearrangement joins TRBV11-2 to TRBJ2-4; D is unclear. Germline V CDR1 and CDR2: SGHAT, FQNNGV. V was shortened by 0 bases and J by 1 base, with 13 bases between the two germline ends. This CDR3 spans 17 amino acids. The CDR3 bases are TGTGCCAGCAGCTTAGATCGCCAACTTGGGGCCAAAAACATTCAGTACTTC. Translated, it gives CASSLDRQLGAKNIQYF.

This clonotype was seen at least ten times. V usage is TRBV29-1 and J usage is TRBJ2-7, with D tentatively TRBD2 (6 bases). V lost 7 bases to trimming and J lost 7 bases, with 17 bases between them. Germline loops: CDR1 SQVTM, CDR2 ANQGSEA. This CDR3 spans 12 amino acids. CDR3 protein: CSGRDGLREQYF. CDR3 nucleotides: TGCAGCGGGAGGGACGGACTGAGGGAGCAGTACTTC.

This sequence joins TRBV6-2 or TRBV6-3 and TRBJ2-3, with D perhaps matching TRBD2 (5 bases). V dropped 2 bases and J dropped 2 bases, with 8 bases sitting between them. The CDR3 spans 14 residues. The germline V gene encodes CDR1 MNHEY and CDR2 SVGEGT. In nucleotides, the CDR3 is TGTGCCAGCAGTTACGAGGGATACACAGATACGCAGTATTTT. This gives the protein CASSYEGYTDTQYF.

Judged by abundance, this clonotype is medium-sized. V gene TRBV7-8 combines with J gene TRBJ2-1, with 7 bases lining up with TRBD2. CDR3 length equals 15 residues. CDR1 and CDR2 (germline): SGHVS, FQNEAQ. With 4 bases clipped from V and 1 base from J, the junction kept 4 bases outside the gene matches. The CDR3 bases are TGTGCCAGCAGCTCCAGCGGGATTTCCTACAATGAGCAGTTCTTC. Residues: CASSSSGISYNEQFF.

This clonotype was seen at least ten times. This chain joins TRBV27 and TRBJ2-7; D tentatively fits TRBD1 or TRBD2 (5 bases each). CDR3 length: 15 amino acids. V was shortened by 3 bases and J by 2 bases, with 14 bases between the two germline ends. Per the germline V gene, CDR1 is MNHEY and CDR2 is SMNVEV (reference sequence). This CDR3 reads CASSFGTLPTYEQYF. In nucleotides, the CDR3 is TGTGCCAGCAGTTTCGGGACCCTACCGACCTACGAGCAGTACTTC.

In its sample, this clonotype ranks as medium-sized. V and J are TRBV2 and TRBJ1-1; the D is unclear. Germline V gene sequence: CDR1 SNHLY, CDR2 FYNNEI. CDR3 length: 14 residues. Trimming took off 4 bases at V and 1 base at J, with 10 bases between the two ends. CDR3 residues: CASSAVLTNTEAFF. CDR3 nucleotides: TGTGCCAGCAGTGCAGTGTTAACGAACACTGAAGCTTTCTTT.

This clonotype has a count of ten or more. As DNA, the CDR3 is TGTGCCAGCAGTCCCTTCCCAGCGGGAGGGGAAAGATACGAGCAGTACTTC. It codes for CASSPFPAGGERYEQYF. The J gene is TRBJ2-7, the V gene TRBV28, with 10 bases that match TRBD2. CDR1 is MDHEN and CDR2 is SYDVKM in the germline V gene. Trimming took 5 bases from V and 4 from J; bases not matched to a gene: 14. This CDR3 comprises 17 residues.